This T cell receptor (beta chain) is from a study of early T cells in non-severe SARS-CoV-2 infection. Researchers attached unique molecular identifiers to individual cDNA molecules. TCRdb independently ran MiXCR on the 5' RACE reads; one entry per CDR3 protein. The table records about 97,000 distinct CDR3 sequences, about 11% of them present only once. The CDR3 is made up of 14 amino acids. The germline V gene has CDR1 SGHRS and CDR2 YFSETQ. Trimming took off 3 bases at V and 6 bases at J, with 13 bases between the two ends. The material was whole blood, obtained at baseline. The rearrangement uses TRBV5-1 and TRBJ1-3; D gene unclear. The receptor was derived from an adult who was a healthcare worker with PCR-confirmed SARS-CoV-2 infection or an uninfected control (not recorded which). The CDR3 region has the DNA TGCGCCAGCAGCTCAAACCCAGGATCAAACACCATATATTTT. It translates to CASSSNPGSNTIYF.